This T cell receptor (beta chain) was retrieved from a study of blood T cells in healthy people across ages. For this clonotype: A read error may be the cause here, since a much bigger clone is one base away.

A J-beta primer mix and a sample-barcoded 5' primer were used in a second PCR of roughly 7 to 12 cycles. TCRdb analysed the 5' RACE reads with MiXCR anew, one entry per CDR3 protein. The sample shows 600,000 or so distinct CDR3 sequences, approximately 30% of them seen only once. Sequencing input: blood. The receptor comes from a woman older than 75 in good health.

CDR3 DNA sequence: TGCGCCGGCAGCTTGGAAGGAGGGAGGAACACCGGGGAGCTGTTTTTT. Translating gives CAGSLEGGRNTGELFF. V and J are TRBV5-1 and TRBJ2-2, with D possibly being TRBD2 (6 bases). Germline V CDR1 and CDR2: SGHRS, YFSETQ. The CDR3 is 16 residues long.